The clone carrying this T cell receptor beta chain occurred many times. CDR3 length: 17 residues. Germline CDR1 SEHNR, CDR2 FQNEAQ (reference sequence). The V segment lost 1 base and the J segment 1 base; nucleotides outside the gene matches: 9. Diagnostic conclusions were grounded in clinical symptoms, serum thyroxine, TRAb, thyroid ultrasound and orbital computed tomography. RNA transcripts served as template for amplifying TCR beta CDR3 sequences. RT-PCR with HTBI primers came first, then second-round multiplex PCR. TCRdb passed the multiplex PCR reads through MiXCR, listing each CDR3 protein once. The table includes 200,000 to 250,000 distinct CDR3 sequences, less than 30% detected once. The source of the sample is a study of Graves' ophthalmopathy and Graves' hyperthyroidism.

This receptor was taken from a man aged 50 or older with Graves' ophthalmopathy. Input material: peripheral blood. V and J are TRBV7-9 and TRBJ2-7; 8 nucleotides line up with TRBD1. The CDR3 sequence is CASSLVEGDRLSYEQYF. Here the CDR3 DNA reads TGTGCCAGCAGCTTAGTTGAGGGGGACAGGCTATCCTACGAGCAGTACTTC.